The 28 T cell receptor beta chains listed next were all sequenced from one sample in a study of T cell responses to AZD1222 COVID-19 vaccine. Only in-frame clones appear in the TCRdb table, and some are missing; sequencing was by immunoSEQ multiplex PCR. This repertoire shows 200,000 to 250,000 clones, under 95% found once; its top ten account for more than 0.8%. The sequences come from peripheral blood, collected on day 0 of MenACWY control vaccination. These receptors all stem from an adult in good health.

The rearrangement joins TRBV5-1 to TRBJ2-7, with 12 bases identical to TRBD2. In germline, CDR1 is SGHRS, CDR2 YFSETQ. V lost 5 bases and J lost 6; bases outside the gene matches: 6. The CDR3 has 14 amino acids. CDR3 DNA sequence: TGCGCCAGCAGTTCTAGCGGGGGGGCAGGCGAGCAGTACTTC. Amino acid sequence: CASSSSGGAGEQYF.

About this clone itself: Other DNA sequences of this sample code for an identical CDR3. The genes are TRBV6-2 or TRBV6-3 and TRBJ1-1; TRBD1 is a possible D gene (6 bases). The CDR3 has 14 residues. V lost 0 bases and J lost 1, with 6 bases in between. The germline CDR1 and CDR2 sequences are MNHEY and SVGEGT. The CDR3 nucleotides read TGTGCCAGCAGTTACTCGGGGGCGAACACTGAAGCTTTCTTT. This gives the protein CASSYSGANTEAFF.

The chain uses TRBV2 and TRBJ1-6; D may be TRBD1 (5 bases). V was pared by 3 bases and J by 5 bases, with 11 bases between. The CDR3 is 15 residues long. Looked up from germline, CDR1 is SNHLY and CDR2 is FYNNEI. DNA for the CDR3: TGTGCCAGCAGTGACCATGGGGGGGATAATTCACCCCTCCACTTT. Translated, it gives CASSDHGGDNSPLHF.

This clone was seen only once. V and J are TRBV6-2 or TRBV6-3 and TRBJ2-4, with D unclear. The CDR3 is 15 residues long. Germline V lookup: CDR1 MNHEY, CDR2 SVGEGT. V dropped 4 bases and J dropped 7 bases, with 17 bases sitting between them. The DNA of the CDR3 is TGTGCCAGCAGTTCCCGACTGGTGGTAGAGAACATTCAGTACTTC. It translates to CASSSRLVVENIQYF.

V is TRBV10-3 and J is TRBJ1-5; D might be TRBD1 (5 bases). V lost 6 bases to trimming and J lost 4 bases, with 13 bases between them. CDR1 ENHRY and CDR2 SYGVKD come from the germline V gene. This CDR3 region has 14 residues. CDR3 sequence reads: CAIRDGAWNQPQHF. The CDR3 coding sequence is TGTGCCATCAGAGACGGGGCTTGGAATCAGCCCCAGCATTTT.

The genes are TRBV5-4 and TRBJ1-6, with 8 bases aligning to TRBD1. The V and J ends lost 2 bases and 7 bases, in that order; junction bases with no gene match: 2. The CDR3 loop spans 14 amino acids. CDR1 is SGHNT and CDR2 is YYREEE in the germline V gene (reference sequence). CDR3 residues: CASSFGQGNSPLHF. The CDR3 region has the DNA TGTGCCAGCAGCTTCGGACAGGGAAATTCACCCCTCCACTTT.

This clone was seen more than once but under ten times. This rearrangement joins TRBV27 to TRBJ2-1, with a weak D call TRBD1 (6 bases). CDR1 is MNHEY and CDR2 is SMNVEV in the germline V gene (reference sequence). The V end was cut by 0 bases, the J end by 8 bases, with 20 bases between. This CDR3 spans 17 amino acids. The CDR3 sequence: CASSLSADSTYRDEQFF. Written as DNA, the CDR3 is TGTGCCAGCAGTTTATCAGCCGACAGCACCTACAGGGATGAGCAGTTCTTC.

The chain has TRBV19 and TRBJ1-4, with 8 nucleotides matching TRBD1. Germline assignment: CDR1 LNHDA and CDR2 SQIVND (reference sequence). The CDR3 totals 15 residues. The V gene end was trimmed by 2 bases and the J gene end by 8 bases; junction bases not matched to a gene: 7. CDR3 sequence reads: CASSILGQGGEKLFF. The DNA of the CDR3 is TGTGCCAGTAGTATACTCGGACAGGGTGGCGAAAAACTGTTTTTT.

The chain recombines TRBV24-1 with TRBJ1-1, with a weak D call TRBD1 (5 bases). CDR3 length: 16 residues. V lost 5 bases and J lost 2, with 17 bases in between. The germline V gene encodes CDR1 KGHDR and CDR2 SFDVKD. Here the CDR3 reads CATSGRNRLGNTEAFF. CDR3 nucleotide sequence: TGTGCCACCAGTGGCAGAAACAGGTTAGGAAACACTGAAGCTTTCTTT.

This chain joins TRBV6-2 or TRBV6-3 and TRBJ2-1; D could derive from TRBD1 or TRBD2 (5 bases each). Trimming left V 0 bases short and J 4 bases short, with 13 bases between. This CDR3 comprises 16 residues. CDR1 is MNHEY, CDR2 SVGEGT, per germline. CDR3 amino acids: CASSYSGTRSYNEQFF. CDR3 bases: TGTGCCAGCAGTTACTCAGGGACGAGGAGTTACAATGAGCAGTTCTTC.

This clone has more than one count but fewer than ten. The chain links TRBV5-6 to TRBJ1-6; 7 bases are shared with TRBD1. V shed 6 bases, J shed 7 bases, and the junction held 7 bases outside the gene matches. CDR1 is SGHDT and CDR2 is YYEEEE in the germline V gene. The CDR3 extends over 14 amino acids. The CDR3 here is CASTVDRENSPLHF. CDR3 nucleotides: TGTGCCAGCACCGTCGACAGGGAGAATTCACCCCTCCACTTT.

The chain links TRBV9 to TRBJ1-3; no clear D gene. Germline loops: CDR1 SGDLS, CDR2 YYNGEE. The CDR3 sequence is 16 residues long. V was shortened by 0 bases and J by 0 bases, with 10 bases between the two germline ends. The chain's CDR3 is CASSVGGPSSGNTIYF. The CDR3 DNA sequence: TGTGCCAGCAGCGTAGGAGGTCCGAGCTCTGGAAACACCATATATTTT.

V is TRBV2 and J is TRBJ1-1, with D possibly TRBD1 on 6 matching bases. Germline V gene lookup returns CDR1 SNHLY and CDR2 FYNNEI. Trimming took 6 bases from V and 1 from J, leaving 15 bases between them. CDR3 length: 15 amino acids. CDR3 residues: CASRRRDTPNTEAFF. CDR3 nucleotide sequence: TGTGCCAGCAGACGTCGGGACACACCGAACACTGAAGCTTTCTTT.

This clone is a singleton in its sample. CDR3 sequence (DNA): TGCAGTGCTAGTAAATTAGGGACAGGGGCGCTATATGGCTACACCTTC. Translating it yields CSASKLGTGALYGYTF. This sequence joins TRBV20-1 and TRBJ1-2; 10 nucleotides match TRBD1. Looked up from germline, CDR1 is DFQATT and CDR2 is SNEGSKA (reference sequence). This CDR3 has 16 amino acids. V was clipped by 3 bases and J by 5 bases; unmatched bases: 12.

The rearrangement uses TRBV6-2 or TRBV6-3 and TRBJ1-1, with TRBD1 identical over 9 bases. The V gene's germline CDR1 is MNHEY and CDR2 SVGEGT. Trimming removed 5 bases from V and 3 bases from J; junction bases left unmatched: 10. The CDR3 length is 16 residues. The CDR3 region is CASSDRDRVRDTEAFF. The CDR3 DNA reads as TGTGCCAGCAGTGACCGGGACAGGGTGCGAGACACTGAAGCTTTCTTT.

V and J are TRBV27 and TRBJ1-2; D is uncertain. Germline assignment: CDR1 MNHEY and CDR2 SMNVEV (reference sequence). V was clipped by 5 bases and J by 2 bases, with 9 bases between them. CDR3 length: 13 residues. The CDR3: CASSRDRNYGYTF. DNA for the CDR3: TGTGCCAGCAGTCGCGACCGGAACTATGGCTACACCTTC.

The rearrangement links TRBV30 to TRBJ1-1; 9 bases fit TRBD1. Germline V gives CDR1 GTSNPN, CDR2 SVGIG (reference sequence). The V segment lost 5 bases and the J segment 1 base; nucleotides outside the gene matches: 8. The CDR3 spans 15 residues. This CDR3 reads CAWDGTGRGNTEAFF. The CDR3 DNA follows: TGTGCCTGGGACGGGACAGGGAGAGGGAACACTGAAGCTTTCTTT.

This clone was counted only a few times. The chain recombines TRBV19 with TRBJ1-6; no clear D. This CDR3 spans 14 amino acids. With 6 bases removed from V and 10 bases from J, the gap between germline ends came to 16 bases. The germline gives CDR1 LNHDA, CDR2 SQIVND (reference sequence). CDR3 sequence (DNA): TGTGCCAGTAGGGGATCTGGTCTGGGGTCACCCCTCCACTTT. It translates to CASRGSGLGSPLHF.

This clone has only one observation. This sequence joins TRBV5-1 and TRBJ1-2; D call uncertain. Germline CDR1 and CDR2: SGHRS and YFSETQ. The V end lost 0 bases, the J end lost 0 bases, and 6 bases lay between the germline ends. The CDR3 consists of 14 residues. The CDR3 region is CASSLAQSNYGYTF. The CDR3 DNA reads TGCGCCAGCAGCTTGGCCCAGTCTAACTATGGCTACACCTTC.

The chain links TRBV6-5 to TRBJ1-4, with 10 positions matching TRBD1. J lost 8 bases, V lost 6 bases, and 9 bases had no gene match. The CDR3 totals 15 residues. Germline V gives CDR1 MNHEY, CDR2 SVGAGI. The CDR3 here is CASRLTRDRGEKLFF. The CDR3 DNA reads as TGTGCCAGCAGACTAACCCGGGACAGGGGAGAAAAACTGTTTTTT.

The rearrangement links TRBV10-2 to TRBJ2-5; 8 nucleotides align to TRBD1. CDR1 and CDR2 (germline): WSHSY, SAAADI. V dropped 5 bases and J dropped 2; count of bases not matched to a gene: 10. This CDR3 has 16 residues. The CDR3 here is CASSRYDRGPQETQYF. The CDR3 region has the DNA TGCGCCAGCAGTCGATATGACAGGGGACCACAAGAGACCCAGTACTTC.

The genes are TRBV6-5 and TRBJ1-3, with 8 nucleotides matching TRBD1. Germline trimming cut 2 bases from V and 4 bases from J; bases unmatched to any gene: 7. There are 16 residues in the CDR3. From germline, CDR1 is MNHEY and CDR2 SVGAGI. This CDR3 is CASSYNRGGKGNTIYF. In DNA, the CDR3 is TGTGCCAGCAGTTACAACAGGGGGGGAAAAGGAAACACCATATATTTT.

The chain has TRBV15 and TRBJ1-5; maybe TRBD1 (5 bases). V lost 4 bases and J lost 8, with 12 bases in between. Germline lookup yields CDR1 LNHNV and CDR2 YYDKDF (reference sequence). The CDR3 is 13 amino acids. The CDR3 loop reads CATSKRGEEPQHF. CDR3 nucleotide sequence: TGTGCCACCAGCAAGAGGGGAGAGGAGCCCCAGCATTTT.

The gene calls are TRBV30 and TRBJ2-1; 8 nucleotides match TRBD2. The CDR3 covers 13 residues. J was trimmed by 7 bases and V by 5 bases; bases with no gene match: 7. CDR1 is GTSNPN and CDR2 is SVGIG in the germline V gene (reference sequence). CDR3 DNA sequence: TGTGCCTGGGAGAGGCTAGCGGGTAATGAGCAGTTCTTC. Protein: CAWERLAGNEQFF.

This sequence joins TRBV30 and TRBJ1-4; 10 nucleotides match TRBD1. This CDR3 has 14 residues. Germline V gives CDR1 GTSNPN, CDR2 SVGIG (reference sequence). V gave up 1 base and J gave up 5 bases; unmatched junction bases: 1. The CDR3 loop reads CAWSAGQGNEKLFF. The DNA for the CDR3 is TGTGCCTGGAGTGCGGGACAGGGGAATGAAAAACTGTTTTTT.

V and J are TRBV18 and TRBJ1-6; TRBD1 is a possible D gene (6 bases). CDR1 and CDR2 from the germline V gene are KGHSH and LQKENI. CDR3 length: 15 amino acids. Trimming cost V 3 bases and J 8 bases, with 14 bases left between them. CDR3 region: CASSPVGGADSPLHF. DNA of the CDR3: TGTGCCAGCTCACCGGTCGGGGGCGCAGATTCACCCCTCCACTTT.

The rearrangement links TRBV2 to TRBJ2-1; no clear D gene. V lost 3 bases, J lost 7 bases, and 10 bases lay in between. CDR3 length: 13 residues. Germline CDR1 reads SNHLY; CDR2 reads FYNNEI. The CDR3 DNA reads as TGTGCCAGCAGTGAGGTACCTCGGAATGAGCAGTTCTTC. Translation: CASSEVPRNEQFF.

The chain has TRBV28 and TRBJ1-2, with unresolved D. In germline, CDR1 is MDHEN, CDR2 SYDVKM. The CDR3 sequence is 13 residues long. Deletions cut 3 bases from V and 2 bases from J, with 7 bases between. CDR3 DNA: TGTGCCAGCAGTTTGCGAGAAAACTATGGCTACACCTTC. This translates into CASSLRENYGYTF.